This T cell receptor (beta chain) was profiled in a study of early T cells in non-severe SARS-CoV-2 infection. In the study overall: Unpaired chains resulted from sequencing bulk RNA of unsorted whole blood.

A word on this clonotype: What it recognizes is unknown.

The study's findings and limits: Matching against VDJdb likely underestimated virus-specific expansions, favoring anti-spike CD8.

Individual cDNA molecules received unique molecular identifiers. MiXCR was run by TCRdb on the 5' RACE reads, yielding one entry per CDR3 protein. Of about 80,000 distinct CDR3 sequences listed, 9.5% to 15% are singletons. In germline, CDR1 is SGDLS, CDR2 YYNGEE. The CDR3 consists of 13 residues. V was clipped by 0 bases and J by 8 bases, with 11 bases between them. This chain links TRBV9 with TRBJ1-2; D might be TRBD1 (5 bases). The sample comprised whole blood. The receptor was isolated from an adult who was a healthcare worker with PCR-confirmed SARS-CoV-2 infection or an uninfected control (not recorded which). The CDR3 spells CASSVGDRKGYTF. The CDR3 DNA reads TGTGCCAGCAGCGTAGGAGACAGAAAGGGCTACACCTTC.